The 18 T cell receptor beta chains below all came from one sample that was sequenced in a study of cytomegalovirus exposure and HLA in healthy donors. 13 Jbeta primers and 60 Vbeta primers were used for the PCR. Sequencing was performed with immunoSEQ multiplex PCR; in TCRdb, only in-frame clones are kept and a portion is missing. This table has almost 200,000 clones, roughly 85% appearing once. Sequencing was done on a sample of PBMCs. These receptors were obtained from a young woman in good health and CMV-seropositive.

This clone has just one count. The chain employs TRBV19 and TRBJ1-1; TRBD1 agrees at 8 bases. This CDR3 comprises 14 residues. Germline assignment: CDR1 LNHDA and CDR2 SQIVND (reference sequence). V lost 3 bases to trimming and J lost 4 bases; unmatched junction nucleotides: 4. This CDR3 reads CASSMKTGGTEAFF. The CDR3, as DNA: TGTGCCAGTAGTATGAAAACAGGGGGCACTGAAGCTTTCTTT.

The chain has TRBV5-1 and TRBJ2-1, with 12 positions matching TRBD2. Germline trimming cut 4 bases from V and 6 bases from J; bases unmatched to any gene: 8. This CDR3 contains 16 residues. Germline assignment: CDR1 SGHRS and CDR2 YFSETQ. The CDR3 bases are TGCGCCAGCAGCCTTGGCCCTAGCGGGGGGGCCAATGAGCAGTTCTTC. This sequence encodes CASSLGPSGGANEQFF.

CDR3 in DNA: TGTGCCAGCTCACGGGGAGGGCCAGATTTTAATGAGCAGTTCTTC. It yields the protein CASSRGGPDFNEQFF. The chain employs TRBV18 and TRBJ2-1; TRBD2 agrees at 7 bases. Trimming removed 4 bases from V and 7 bases from J; junction bases left unmatched: 10. Per the germline V gene, CDR1 is KGHSH and CDR2 is LQKENI. The CDR3 is 15 amino acids.

The CDR3 DNA follows: TGTGCCAGCAGCTGGCGACAGGCCATGAACACTGAAGCTTTCTTT. Its protein product is CASSWRQAMNTEAFF. The V and J genes are TRBV5-6 and TRBJ1-1; the D gene is possibly TRBD1 (6 bases). V lost 3 bases, J lost 0 bases, and 12 bases lay in between. Germline CDR1 is SGHDT and CDR2 is YYEEEE. The CDR3 runs to 15 residues. The whole variable domain, filled in from reference TRBV5-6 and TRBJ1-1, reads DAGVTQSPTHLIKTRGQQVTLRCSPKSGHDTVSWYQQALGQGPQFIFQYYEEEERQRGNFPDRFSGHQFPNYSSELNVNALLLGDSALYLCASSWRQAMNTEAFFGQGTRLTVV.

J is TRBJ2-2 and V is TRBV2; maybe TRBD2 (6 bases). The CDR3 runs to 13 residues. The V and J ends lost 3 bases and 5 bases respectively, with 7 bases between them. Germline assignment: CDR1 SNHLY and CDR2 FYNNEI. CDR3 residues: CASSDAGTGELFF. The CDR3 bases are TGTGCCAGCAGTGACGCGGGAACCGGGGAGCTGTTTTTT.

The chain couples TRBV15 to TRBJ1-5, with D maybe TRBD1 (5 bases). With 5 bases removed from V and 4 bases from J, the gap between germline ends came to 12 bases. The CDR3 is made up of 14 amino acids. Per the germline V gene, CDR1 is LNHNV and CDR2 is YYDKDF (reference sequence). The CDR3 region has the DNA TGTGCCACCAGCGAGGTGGGGCAAAATCAGCCCCAGCATTTT. Residues: CATSEVGQNQPQHF. Filled out from reference TRBV15 and TRBJ1-5, the complete variable domain reads DAMVIQNPRYQVTQFGKPVTLSCSQTLNHNVMYWYQQKSSQAPKLLFHYYDKDFNNEADTPDNFQSRRPNTSFCFLDIRSPGLGDTAMYLCATSEVGQNQPQHFGDGTRLSIL.

This clone was counted once. CDR3 nucleotide sequence: TGCGCCAGCAGCCAAGGGCTGTTCCTGACCGGGACAGTAGGCGAGCAGTTCTTC. Translated, it gives CASSQGLFLTGTVGEQFF. J is TRBJ2-1 and V is TRBV4-3; 7 positions match TRBD1. The germline gives CDR1 LGHNA, CDR2 YSLEER. V shed 1 base and J 10 bases; nucleotides not matched to a gene: 19. This CDR3 is 18 amino acids long.

The chain has TRBV9 and TRBJ2-2; D perhaps matches TRBD2 (5 bases). The germline V gene encodes CDR1 SGDLS and CDR2 YYNGEE. Trimming cost V 4 bases and J 4 bases, with 14 bases left between them. CDR3 size: 15 residues. The CDR3 DNA follows: TGTGCCAGCAGCCCCTCGGGTAGCGTCACCGGGGAGCTGTTTTTT. It codes for CASSPSGSVTGELFF.

The chain joins TRBV6-6 to TRBJ2-5; D may be TRBD2 (6 bases). CDR1 is MNHNY and CDR2 is SVGAGI in the germline V gene (reference sequence). V lost 5 bases, J lost 3 bases, and 10 bases lay in between. The CDR3 totals 13 residues. CDR3 protein: CASSRWEEETQYF. The DNA of the CDR3 is TGTGCCAGCAGTCGCTGGGAGGAAGAGACCCAGTACTTC.

V and J are TRBV27 and TRBJ2-7, with 8 bases that match TRBD1. The junction had 2 bases not matched to a gene; V was cut back by 8 bases and J by 2 bases. Germline CDR1 and CDR2: MNHEY and SMNVEV (reference sequence). The CDR3 is 12 residues long. The DNA for the CDR3 is TGTGCCAGCCAGGGACAGGCCTACGAGCAGTACTTC. As protein: CASQGQAYEQYF.

The genes are TRBV6-5 and TRBJ2-7, with D uncertain. CDR3 length: 13 amino acids. V was pared by 5 bases and J by 5 bases, with 13 bases between. Per the germline V gene, CDR1 is MNHEY and CDR2 is SVGAGI. CDR3 amino acids: CASSIPGFDEQYF. The DNA of the CDR3 is TGTGCCAGCAGTATCCCGGGTTTCGACGAGCAGTACTTC.

This clone was observed a single time. The chain links TRBV7-2 to TRBJ2-1; 9 nucleotides match TRBD2. The CDR3 has 17 amino acids. The V gene end was trimmed by 5 bases and the J gene end by 7 bases; junction bases not matched to a gene: 15. Germline V gives CDR1 SGHTA, CDR2 FQGNSA. The CDR3 nucleotides are TGTGCCAGCAGCCCGACCTGGGGGCGGGGGGGCGGGAATGAGCAGTTCTTC. Translated, it gives CASSPTWGRGGGNEQFF.

J is TRBJ2-2 and V is TRBV6-1; 7 positions agree with TRBD2. Losses at the gene ends were 2 bases for V and 4 bases for J; bases not matched to a gene: 10. The CDR3 runs 17 residues. Germline V lookup: CDR1 MNHNS, CDR2 SASEGT. The CDR3 region has the DNA TGTGCCAGCAGTGAACGTCCTCGGGGGAGGGCCACCGGGGAGCTGTTTTTT. Amino acid sequence: CASSERPRGRATGELFF.

This chain joins TRBV5-4 and TRBJ2-1; 10 positions match TRBD2. The ends lost 3 bases at V and 8 bases at J; junction bases unmatched: 5. Germline V gene sequence: CDR1 SGHNT, CDR2 YYREEE (reference sequence). This CDR3 comprises 14 residues. DNA of the CDR3: TGTGCCAGCAGCTCCGAGCGGGGGGGGGATGAGCAGTTCTTC. Protein product: CASSSERGGDEQFF.

The chain recombines TRBV9 with TRBJ1-1, with 7 bases fitting TRBD1. V lost 3 bases to trimming and J lost 1 base; unmatched junction nucleotides: 6. The CDR3 runs to 15 residues. Germline CDR1 reads SGDLS; CDR2 reads YYNGEE. The CDR3 is CASSETGQKNTEAFF. As DNA, the CDR3 is TGTGCCAGCAGCGAGACGGGACAGAAGAACACTGAAGCTTTCTTT.

This chain joins TRBV15 and TRBJ1-1; TRBD1 matches at 9 bases. J gave up 4 bases and V 4 bases, and 1 base lay outside the gene matches. This CDR3 spans 13 amino acids. In germline, CDR1 is LNHNV, CDR2 YYDKDF (reference sequence). CDR3 coding DNA: TGTGCCACCAGCATGACAGGGGGCACTGAAGCTTTCTTT. Amino acids: CATSMTGGTEAFF.

The genes are TRBV12-1 and TRBJ1-5; TRBD1, the table's D call, was not compared with the DNA. TRBV12-1 has pseudogene status. CDR3 size: 14 residues. CDR3 nucleotide sequence: TGTGCCAGCAGCCGGGGACAGGGGAATAAGCCCCAGCATTTT. Translated, it gives CASSRGQGNKPQHF.

The rearrangement joins TRBV9 to TRBJ1-2, with D maybe TRBD1 (5 bases). V was trimmed by 4 bases and J by 7 bases, leaving 14 bases between them. This CDR3 is built from 13 residues. Germline loops: CDR1 SGDLS, CDR2 YYNGEE. CDR3: CASSPERGFGYTF. The DNA for the CDR3 is TGTGCCAGCAGCCCGGAGCGGGGGTTTGGCTACACCTTC.